The clone carrying this TCR beta chain has a single count. Antigen specificity is unknown. The data were obtained in a study of shared clonotypes between healthy human individuals. Study results and limitations: As a rule, naive subsets had a larger estimated richness than memory subsets. Rarefaction revealed incomplete sorted-subset sequencing despite large depth.

V lost 6 bases to trimming and J lost 9 bases; unmatched junction nucleotides: 14. Germline CDR1 and CDR2: MNHEY and SMNVEV (reference sequence). CDR3 length: 16 residues. Profiling relied on immunoSEQ multiplex PCR, and the TCRdb table lists in-frame clones only, not all of them. The sample contains about 320,000 clones, roughly 87% of which appear only once. This sequence originates from a man younger than 35 in good health. The chain carries TRBV27 and TRBJ2-1, with TRBD2 identical over 10 bases. Sequenced sample: memory CD8+ T cells sorted from blood. Subset in this sample: CD45RO+ cells pooled with CCR7-negative TemRA cells. CDR3 DNA: TGTGCCAGCAGCCGTCAGCGGGAGGGCCTTGAGGGTGAGCAGTTCTTC. It encodes CASSRQREGLEGEQFF.